Given below is one T cell receptor (beta chain) in context. This sample stems from a study of shared clonotypes between healthy human individuals. With 3 bases removed from V and 0 bases from J, the gap between germline ends came to 10 bases. The CDR3 sequence is 15 residues long. The germline CDR1 and CDR2 sequences are SGHTS and YDEGEE. The assay was immunoSEQ multiplex PCR, and TCRdb's table has in-frame clones only and misses some. Altogether 950,000 to 1,300,000 clones are present, about 80% being singletons, with the ten largest covering 1.4%. The chain couples TRBV5-8 to TRBJ1-3; D gene ambiguous. Material for sequencing was memory CD4+ T cells sorted from blood. Subset: CD45RA-negative fraction. The source is a man aged 18-30 years in good health. The CDR3 reads CASSSAGHSGNTIYF. The CDR3 nucleotides read TGTGCCAGCAGCTCAGCGGGTCACTCTGGAAACACCATATATTTT.